These T cell receptor beta chains were read from a single sample in a study of Ad26.COV2.S vaccination and SARS-CoV-2 variants. TCRdb's table, derived via immunoSEQ multiplex PCR, lists solely in-frame clones and lacks some. The table has about 350,000 clones, approximately 85% seen once; the top ten hold 3.3%. The sample in question was peripheral blood, obtained in a trial of Ad26.COV2.S vaccine versus placebo. The receptors here all came from a person between 18 and 65 years old who received the Ad26.COV2.S COVID-19 vaccine or a placebo. Each CDR3 is given with its conserved first and last residue. A D gene is named only where the DNA matches it firmly. Rows give clone size only sometimes, using once, few, many, or a class for an expanded clone.

v_gene	abundance	d_gene	len	j_gene	CDR3aa
TRBV5-8	.	.	12	TRBJ2-7	CASTRSDYEQYF
TRBV7-9	.	TRBD1	19	TRBJ2-6	CASSLWSGQGWSGANVLTF
TRBV5-1	.	.	15	TRBJ2-1	CASSLEVGITNEQFF
TRBV11-3	.	TRBD2	17	TRBJ2-2	CASSQNLAGGNTGELFF
TRBV5-1	.	.	16	TRBJ1-2	CASSSGDTSVNYGYTF
TRBV4-3	.	.	14	TRBJ2-3	CASSPGQSTDTQYF
TRBV28	once	.	16	TRBJ2-3	CASSPGRSPYTDTQYF
TRBV6-2/TRBV6-3	.	TRBD1	15	TRBJ2-7	CASSYVGQVSYEQYF
TRBV15	.	TRBD2	18	TRBJ2-1	CATSRFGLADSSYNEQFF
TRBV27	.	TRBD2	15	TRBJ2-1	CASNGPASGIGEQFF
TRBV7-8	.	TRBD2	15	TRBJ2-5	CASSLTSGSIETQYF
TRBV9	few	.	15	TRBJ1-3	CASSLAPRSGNTIYF
TRBV6-6	.	.	14	TRBJ2-3	CAIRAGTSTDTQYF
TRBV6-2/TRBV6-3	.	TRBD1	16	TRBJ1-6	CASSYATGGNNSPLHF
TRBV3-1/TRBV3-2	few	.	15	TRBJ1-1	CASSPRGLGGTEAFF
TRBV5-1	.	.	15	TRBJ2-5	CASSLEPDLQETQYF
TRBV9	once	TRBD2	15	TRBJ2-3	CASSAVGGGTDTQYF
TRBV6-5	.	.	12	TRBJ2-7	CASGTDLREQYF
TRBV4-1	.	.	15	TRBJ2-2	CASSTQRSNTGELFF
TRBV7-9	.	.	14	TRBJ1-6	CASSLAGNNSPLHF
TRBV6-2/TRBV6-3	.	.	15	TRBJ2-3	CASSYREVVADTQYF
TRBV5-1	.	.	14	TRBJ2-7	CASSLDRTGNEQYF
TRBV6-2/TRBV6-3	.	.	19	TRBJ2-7	CASSYSFTRGTRLDYEQYF
TRBV7-6	.	.	13	TRBJ2-2	CASSPGRTGELFF
TRBV10-2	.	TRBD1	14	TRBJ1-4	CASSGQGFGEKLFF
TRBV7-9	.	.	15	TRBJ2-2	CASSLARDDTGELFF
TRBV4-2	.	TRBD2	16	TRBJ2-1	CASSQATSGDYNEQFF
TRBV11-2	.	.	15	TRBJ1-2	CASSLDRARVGGYTF
TRBV18	.	TRBD1	16	TRBJ1-5	CASSLLQGAPGQPQHF
TRBV7-2	once	.	15	TRBJ1-4	CASIPFGVLVEKLFF
TRBV19	.	TRBD2	17	TRBJ2-2	CASSSSPLAGVTGELFF
TRBV7-2	.	.	13	TRBJ2-7	CASSSPGHYEQYF
TRBV3-1/TRBV3-2	.	.	15	TRBJ2-2	CASSQGYGWPGELFF
TRBV16	few	.	16	TRBJ2-2	CASSQLTASNTGELFF
TRBV12-5	once	.	12	TRBJ2-3	CASGPEADTQYF
TRBV24-1	.	.	14	TRBJ2-5	CATSETGTKETQYF